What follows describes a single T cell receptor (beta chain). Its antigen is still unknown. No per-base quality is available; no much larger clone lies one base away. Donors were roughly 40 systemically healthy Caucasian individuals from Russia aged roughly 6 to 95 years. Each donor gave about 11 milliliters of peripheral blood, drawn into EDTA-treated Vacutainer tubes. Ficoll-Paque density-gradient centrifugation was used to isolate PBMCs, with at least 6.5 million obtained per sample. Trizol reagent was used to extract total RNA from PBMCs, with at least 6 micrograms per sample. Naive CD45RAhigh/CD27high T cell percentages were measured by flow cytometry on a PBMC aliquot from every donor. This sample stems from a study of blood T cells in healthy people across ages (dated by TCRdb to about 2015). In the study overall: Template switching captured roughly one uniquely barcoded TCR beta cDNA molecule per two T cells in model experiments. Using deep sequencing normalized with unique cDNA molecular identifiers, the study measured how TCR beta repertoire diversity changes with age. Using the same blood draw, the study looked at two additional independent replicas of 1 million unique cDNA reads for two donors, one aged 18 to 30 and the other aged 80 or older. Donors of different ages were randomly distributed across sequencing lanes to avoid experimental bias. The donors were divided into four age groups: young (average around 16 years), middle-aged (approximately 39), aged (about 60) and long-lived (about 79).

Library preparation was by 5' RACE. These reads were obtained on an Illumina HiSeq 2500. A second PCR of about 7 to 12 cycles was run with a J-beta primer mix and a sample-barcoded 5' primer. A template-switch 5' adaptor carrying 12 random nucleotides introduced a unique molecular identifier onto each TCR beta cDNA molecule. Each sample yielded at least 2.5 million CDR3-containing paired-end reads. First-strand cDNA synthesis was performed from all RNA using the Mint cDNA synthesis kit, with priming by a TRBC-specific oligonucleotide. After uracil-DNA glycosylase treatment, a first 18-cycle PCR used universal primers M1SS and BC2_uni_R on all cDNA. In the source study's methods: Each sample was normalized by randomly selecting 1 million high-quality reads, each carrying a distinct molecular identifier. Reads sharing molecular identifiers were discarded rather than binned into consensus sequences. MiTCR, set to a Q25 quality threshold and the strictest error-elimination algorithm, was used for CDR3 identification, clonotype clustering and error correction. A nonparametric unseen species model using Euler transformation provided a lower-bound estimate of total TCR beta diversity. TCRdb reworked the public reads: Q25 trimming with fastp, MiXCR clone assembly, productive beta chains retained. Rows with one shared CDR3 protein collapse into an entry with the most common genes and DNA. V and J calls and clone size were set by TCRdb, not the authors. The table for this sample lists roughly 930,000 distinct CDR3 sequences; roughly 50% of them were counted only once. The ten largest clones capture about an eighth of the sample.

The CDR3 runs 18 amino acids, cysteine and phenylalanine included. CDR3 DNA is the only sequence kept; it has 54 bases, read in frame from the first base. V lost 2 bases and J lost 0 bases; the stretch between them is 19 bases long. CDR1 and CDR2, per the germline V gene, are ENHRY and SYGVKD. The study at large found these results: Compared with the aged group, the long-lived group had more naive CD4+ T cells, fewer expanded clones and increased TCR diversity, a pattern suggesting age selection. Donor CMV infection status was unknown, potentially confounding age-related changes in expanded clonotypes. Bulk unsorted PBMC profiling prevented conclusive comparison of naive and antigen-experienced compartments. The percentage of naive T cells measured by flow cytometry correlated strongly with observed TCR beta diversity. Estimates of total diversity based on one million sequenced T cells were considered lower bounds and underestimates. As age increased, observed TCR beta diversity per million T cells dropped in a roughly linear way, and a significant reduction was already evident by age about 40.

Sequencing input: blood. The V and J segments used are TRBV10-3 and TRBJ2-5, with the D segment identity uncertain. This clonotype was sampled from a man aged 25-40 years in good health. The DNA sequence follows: TGTGCCATCAGTGAGCGGACCGCTAAAACACAGTACCAAGAGACCCAGTACTTC. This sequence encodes CAISERTAKTQYQETQYF.